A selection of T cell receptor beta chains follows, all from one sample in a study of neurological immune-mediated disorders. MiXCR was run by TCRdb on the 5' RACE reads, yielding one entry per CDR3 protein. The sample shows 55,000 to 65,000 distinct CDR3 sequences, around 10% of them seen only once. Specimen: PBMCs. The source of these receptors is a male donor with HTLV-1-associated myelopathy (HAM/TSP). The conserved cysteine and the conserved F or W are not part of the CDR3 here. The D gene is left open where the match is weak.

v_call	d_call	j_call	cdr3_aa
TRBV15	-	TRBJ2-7	ATSRDQARYYEQY
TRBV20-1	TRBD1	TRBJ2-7	SARVTGASYEQY
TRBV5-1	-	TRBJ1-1	ASSLTEMNTEAF
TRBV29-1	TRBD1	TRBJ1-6	SVRDGGQGASSPLH
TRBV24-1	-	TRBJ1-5	ATSRADQPQH
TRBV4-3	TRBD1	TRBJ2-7	ASSRTQGAYEQY
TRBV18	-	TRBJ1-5	ASSPTGGSSNQPQH
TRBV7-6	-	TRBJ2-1	ASSLSLENEQF
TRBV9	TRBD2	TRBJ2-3	ASSVGLAGGASTDTQY
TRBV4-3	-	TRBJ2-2	ASSRLRTDTGELF
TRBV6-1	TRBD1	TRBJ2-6	ASSGGQGAPSGANVLT
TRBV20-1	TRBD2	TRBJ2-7	SAGGGAISSYEQY
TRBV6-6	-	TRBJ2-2	ASRRAGSRGYTGELF
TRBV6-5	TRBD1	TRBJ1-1	ASRDRATAF
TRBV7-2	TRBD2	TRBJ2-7	ASSFLGGAGEQY
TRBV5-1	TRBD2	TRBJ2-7	ASRDSGVSSYEQY
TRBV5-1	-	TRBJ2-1	ASSLGGLSGGSYNEQF
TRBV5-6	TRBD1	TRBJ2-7	ASRLTGAYEQY
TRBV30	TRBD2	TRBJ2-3	AWTSGGANTQY
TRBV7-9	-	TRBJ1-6	ASSPRIKNADFYNSPLH
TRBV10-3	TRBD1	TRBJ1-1	AISETGVGTEAF
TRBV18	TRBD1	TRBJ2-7	ASSPPRGQGRYEQY
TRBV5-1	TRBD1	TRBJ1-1	ASSFGTGDTEAF
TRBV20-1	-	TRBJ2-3	SAPDSIISSTDTQY
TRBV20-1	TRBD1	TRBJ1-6	SARRTGSNSPLH
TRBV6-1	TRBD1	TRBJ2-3	ASSFRDRGLTDTQY
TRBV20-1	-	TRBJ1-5	SARDRGYVQPQH
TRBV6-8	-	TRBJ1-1	ASSYSKIRDTEAF
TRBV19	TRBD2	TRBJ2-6	ASSIRLAGGSGANVLT
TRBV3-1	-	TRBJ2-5	ASSQVRLSETQY
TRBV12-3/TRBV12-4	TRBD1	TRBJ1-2	VSSHTPRDRGGYGYT
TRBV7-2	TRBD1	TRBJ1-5	ASSLEQGVENQPQH